The next 27 T cell receptor beta chains were all read from a single sample in a study of T-cell reconstitution after alpha-beta-depleted transplantation in children (dated by TCRdb to about 2016). Library generation was performed with PCR. TCRdb shows the sequencer as Illumina HiSeq 2500. TCR libraries were prepared with molecular barcoding, using unique molecular identifiers to normalize TCRbeta repertoire quantification. Starting from the raw public reads, TCRdb applied fastp trimming at Q25, assembled clones with MiXCR and retained in-frame beta chains. When rows share a CDR3 protein, they turn into one entry using the most common DNA and genes. The sample table contains about 400,000 distinct CDR3 sequences; only one count was recorded for roughly 20% of them. The ten largest account for 3.8% of the sample. Sample: PBMCs from the stem cell graft donor, taken from the stem cell graft. The source is a human donor who donated a stem cell graft to a child with acute myeloid leukemia.

The J gene is TRBJ2-5, the V gene TRBV27, with a possible D match to TRBD2 (6 bases). V lost 5 bases and J 5 bases, leaving 15 bases between the germline ends. Germline loops: CDR1 MNHEY, CDR2 SMNVEV (reference sequence). CDR3 size: 14 residues. The CDR3: CASSPSGVWETQYF. The DNA of the CDR3 is TGTGCCAGCAGTCCTTCGGGAGTTTGGGAGACCCAGTACTTC.

This clonotype turned up a few times. The chain is built from TRBV25-1 and TRBJ2-1, with a tentative D call TRBD1 (6 bases). Germline-derived CDR1 and CDR2 are MGHDK and SYGVNS. V lost 5 bases and J 7 bases, leaving 9 bases between the germline ends. The CDR3 extends over 12 amino acids. CDR3 sequence reads: CASSTQGNEQFF. DNA for the CDR3: TGTGCCAGCAGTACTCAGGGGAATGAGCAGTTCTTC.

The J gene is TRBJ2-6, the V gene TRBV7-3, with TRBD2 as a possible D gene (5 bases). In germline, CDR1 is SGHTA, CDR2 FQGTGA. V was clipped by 5 bases and J by 0 bases, with 20 bases between them. This CDR3 contains 19 residues. Here the CDR3 DNA reads TGTGCCAGCAGCCTTACGGGGATAGGAACCAACTCTGGGGCCAACGTCCTGACTTTC. Translating it yields CASSLTGIGTNSGANVLTF.

A few counts support this clonotype. This chain joins TRBV20-1 and TRBJ2-5; 10 positions agree with TRBD2. CDR3 length: 16 residues. Germline V gene sequence: CDR1 DFQATT, CDR2 SNEGSKA (reference sequence). V lost 3 bases and J lost 3; bases outside the gene matches: 10. The CDR3, as DNA: TGCAGTGCTAGCGTACGACTAGCGGGTTGGGAAGAGACCCAGTACTTC. Translation: CSASVRLAGWEETQYF.

This clonotype was counted between two and nine times. The V and J genes are TRBV7-9 and TRBJ2-2; 7 bases match TRBD2. V gave up 6 bases and J gave up 6 bases; unmatched junction bases: 4. This CDR3 is built from 13 residues. Germline CDR1 reads SEHNR; CDR2 reads FQNEAQ (reference sequence). The CDR3 spells CASSPGLAGELFF. DNA for the CDR3: TGTGCCAGCAGTCCTGGACTAGCCGGGGAGCTGTTTTTT.

The chain carries TRBV5-6 and TRBJ2-5; D is perhaps TRBD1 or TRBD2 (5 bases each). V lost 0 bases and J 1 base, leaving 7 bases between the germline ends. This CDR3 spans 14 amino acids. Germline-derived CDR1 and CDR2 are SGHDT and YYEEEE. CDR3 nucleotide sequence: TGTGCCAGCAGCTTGGAAGGGACCCAAGAGACCCAGTACTTC. Residues: CASSLEGTQETQYF.

This clonotype showed up just a few times. This chain's CDR3 is CASSPRGDVGTDTQYF. The CDR3 DNA reads TGTGCCAGCTCACCGAGAGGGGACGTTGGCACAGATACGCAGTATTTT. This chain uses TRBV18 with TRBJ2-3, with D perhaps given as TRBD1 or TRBD2 (5 bases each). The CDR3 spans 16 residues. Germline CDR1 is KGHSH and CDR2 is LQKENI. Trimming took off 3 bases at V and 1 base at J, with 14 bases between the two ends.

In this sample, this clonotype turned up a few times. The rearrangement uses TRBV7-9 and TRBJ1-1, with D hard to call. CDR3 length equals 14 residues. V was clipped by 1 base and J by 5 bases, with 11 bases between them. Germline CDR1 is SEHNR and CDR2 is FQNEAQ (reference sequence). This CDR3 reads CASSLDGLTTEAFF. As DNA, the CDR3 is TGTGCCAGCAGCTTAGACGGATTGACGACTGAAGCTTTCTTT.

The DNA of the CDR3 is TGCAGTGCTAAAAAAAGCTCCTACGAGCAGTACTTC. It translates to CSAKKSSYEQYF. The chain has TRBV20-1 and TRBJ2-7; no definite D call. Germline CDR1 is DFQATT and CDR2 is SNEGSKA (reference sequence). This CDR3 spans 12 amino acids. V gave up 4 bases and J gave up 0 bases, with 7 bases separating them.

The rearrangement uses TRBV25-1 and TRBJ1-2; D unclear. The CDR3 length is 9 residues. Germline CDR1 is MGHDK and CDR2 is SYGVNS. The CDR3, as DNA: TGTGCGTCCCCTTACGGCTACACCTTC. Protein sequence: CASPYGYTF.

CDR3 protein: CASSERDVAGGQETQYF. As DNA, the CDR3 is TGTGCCAGCAGTGAACGTGACGTAGCGGGAGGGCAAGAGACCCAGTACTTC. The chain carries TRBV25-1 and TRBJ2-5; 11 nucleotides line up with TRBD2. CDR1 is MGHDK and CDR2 is SYGVNS in the germline V gene. V shed 2 bases and J 2 bases; nucleotides not matched to a gene: 7. CDR3 length: 17 residues.

This clonotype came up many times. The CDR3 DNA reads TGTGCCATCAATCCAGGGGCGAACACAGATACGCAGTATTTT. Translating gives CAINPGANTDTQYF. The V call is TRBV10-3, the J call TRBJ2-3; tentatively, D is TRBD1 (6 bases). The germline V and J ends were trimmed by 7 bases and 2 bases, with 13 bases remaining between them. The CDR3 contains 14 residues. Per germline, CDR1 ENHRY and CDR2 SYGVKD.

This clonotype was detected many times. This sequence joins TRBV12-3 or TRBV12-4 and TRBJ2-2; the D call may be TRBD1 or TRBD2 (5 bases each). This CDR3 has 14 residues. The DNA of the CDR3 is TGTGCTTCTCATAGGGGAGCCGACACCGGGGAGCTGTTTTTT. It encodes CASHRGADTGELFF.

This chain links TRBV6-2 or TRBV6-3 with TRBJ2-7, with 8 nucleotides matching TRBD1. The CDR3 covers 14 residues. With V trimmed by 2 bases and J by 4 bases, 4 bases remained unmatched. Germline-derived CDR1 and CDR2 are MNHEY and SVGEGT. In DNA, the CDR3 is TGTGCCAGCAGTTACGGGAGACAGGGGTACGAGCAGTACTTC. Its translation is CASSYGRQGYEQYF.

The chain employs TRBV2 and TRBJ2-1; 12 nucleotides agree with TRBD2. CDR3 length: 15 residues. Germline V gene data show CDR1 as SNHLY and CDR2 as FYNNEI. Unmatched junction bases numbered 6, after V lost 6 bases and J lost 6 bases. This CDR3 is CASRKGLAGLNEQFF. The CDR3 nucleotides are TGTGCCAGCAGAAAGGGACTAGCGGGCCTCAATGAGCAGTTCTTC. Combining the CDR3 with reference TRBV2 and TRBJ2-1 gives the whole variable domain EPEVTQTPSHQVTQMGQEVILRCVPISNHLYFYWYRQILGQKVEFLVSFYNNEISEKSEIFDDQFSVERPDGSNFTLKIRSTKLEDSAMYFCASRKGLAGLNEQFFGPGTRLTVL.

V is TRBV12-3 or TRBV12-4 and J is TRBJ2-1; possibly TRBD2 for D (5 bases). Trimming cost V 7 bases and J 3 bases, with 16 bases left between them. This CDR3 is built from 15 residues. The CDR3 nucleotides are TGTGCCAGCAACCGCGGAACTAGGTACTACAATGAGCAGTTCTTC. This codes for CASNRGTRYYNEQFF.

This clonotype was seen only a few times. The rearrangement joins TRBV13 to TRBJ1-2; D gene uncertain. The CDR3 has 13 residues. Trimming removed 5 bases from V and 8 bases from J, with 15 bases in between. CDR1 and CDR2 (germline): PRHDT, FYEKMQ (reference sequence). CDR3 nucleotide sequence: TGTGCCAGCAGCCCCAAAGGCCCGAGAGGCTACACCTTC. Amino acid sequence: CASSPKGPRGYTF.

This clonotype showed up just a few times. The CDR3, as DNA: TGCGCCACCACTAGGACTAGCGGGAGCAGCGAGCAGTTCTTC. Its translation: CATTRTSGSSEQFF. This chain links TRBV5-1 with TRBJ2-1; 13 bases agree with TRBD2. Trimming cost V 9 bases and J 10 bases; bases outside gene matches: 10. CDR1 and CDR2 from the germline V gene are SGHRS and YFSETQ. The CDR3 totals 14 residues.

The chain links TRBV12-3 or TRBV12-4 to TRBJ2-1; maybe TRBD2 (5 bases). V lost 3 bases and J 15 bases, leaving 15 bases between the germline ends. The CDR3 has 12 amino acids. DNA for the CDR3: TGTGCCAGCAGTTTTGGAGGAATAGGTCGGTTCTTC. Encoded protein: CASSFGGIGRFF.

The genes are TRBV20-1 and TRBJ2-7, with a weak D call TRBD1 (5 bases). The germline V gene encodes CDR1 DFQATT and CDR2 SNEGSKA (reference sequence). V was clipped by 2 bases and J by 0 bases, with 8 bases between them. The CDR3 consists of 13 residues. As DNA, the CDR3 is TGCAGTGCTAGATCTCAGGGCTCCTACGAGCAGTACTTC. Translated, it gives CSARSQGSYEQYF.

This chain joins TRBV15 and TRBJ2-2; D is unclear. Deletions cut 0 bases from V and 6 bases from J, with 20 bases between. This CDR3 is 18 amino acids long. Germline V CDR1 and CDR2: LNHNV, YYDKDF (reference sequence). The CDR3 region is CATSRDLIGSVVAGELFF. CDR3 DNA: TGTGCCACCAGCAGAGATCTCATCGGCTCCGTGGTTGCCGGGGAGCTGTTTTTT.

The chain combines TRBV4-3 with TRBJ1-1; D gene ambiguous. Per germline, CDR1 LGHNA and CDR2 YSLEER. Trimming stripped 0 bases from V and 0 bases from J, with 8 bases between. The CDR3 totals 15 residues. In DNA, the CDR3 is TGCGCCAGCAGCCAAGATGGCCGGTTGAACACTGAAGCTTTCTTT. Protein product: CASSQDGRLNTEAFF.

CDR3 sequence reads: CATSARTDTQYF. DNA of the CDR3: TGTGCCACCAGCGCCCGCACAGATACGCAGTATTTT. The V gene is TRBV15, the J gene TRBJ2-3; unclear D gene. In germline, CDR1 is LNHNV, CDR2 YYDKDF (reference sequence). CDR3 length: 12 residues. Between the trimmed V and J ends, which lost 5 bases and 1 base, there was a span of 4 bases.

This clonotype occurred a few times. The chain employs TRBV25-1 and TRBJ1-2; a possible D gene is TRBD1 (6 bases). V was shortened by 2 bases and J by 4 bases, with 20 bases between the two germline ends. The V gene's germline CDR1 is MGHDK and CDR2 SYGVNS. There are 17 residues in the CDR3. The CDR3 DNA reads as TGTGCCAGCAGTGAAGATTTTGGAACCGAGGGGGTCTATGGCTACACCTTC. This translates into CASSEDFGTEGVYGYTF.

This clonotype was observed a handful of times. The V call is TRBV6-5, the J call TRBJ2-2, with a possible D match to TRBD2 (6 bases). This CDR3 region has 15 residues. Trimming left V 2 bases short and J 7 bases short, with 14 bases between. Germline CDR1 and CDR2: MNHEY and SVGAGI. CDR3 amino acids: CASSYAGLSRGELFF. In DNA, the CDR3 is TGTGCCAGCAGTTACGCGGGACTGAGCCGCGGGGAGCTGTTTTTT.

This clonotype was counted ten times or more. The chain recombines TRBV5-1 with TRBJ1-1; D ambiguous. The ends were cut back, 4 bases at V and 7 bases at J, with 14 bases in the middle. CDR3 size: 13 residues. From germline, CDR1 is SGHRS and CDR2 YFSETQ. DNA of the CDR3: TGCGCCAGCAGCCTGGCCTGGACTGGTGAAGCTTTCTTT. It yields the protein CASSLAWTGEAFF.

This clonotype turned up a few times. The chain links TRBV12-3 or TRBV12-4 to TRBJ1-5; no reliable D call. The ends were cut back, 7 bases at V and 3 bases at J, with 19 bases in the middle. There are 16 residues in the CDR3. In nucleotides, the CDR3 is TGTGCCAGCACCGATTCCCTAACAGACCTCAATCAGCCCCAGCATTTT. This sequence encodes CASTDSLTDLNQPQHF.